Below, one T cell receptor (beta chain) is given with its context. Its antigen is not known. Sequencing was performed with immunoSEQ multiplex PCR; in TCRdb, only in-frame clones are kept and a portion is missing. Counted here are 80,000 to 100,000 clones, roughly 85% occurring once; the ten biggest clones make up roughly an eighth. The data belong to a study of T cell responses to AZD1222 COVID-19 vaccine. Trimming pared 6 bases from V and 8 bases from J, leaving 13 bases between. The germline CDR1 and CDR2 sequences are MNHEY and SVGEGT. The CDR3 is 12 residues long. Study outcomes and limitations: Unmutated variant regions are reportedly the target of nearly half of TCRs that are spike-specific.

Sequencing was performed on peripheral blood, taken 28 days after the second AZD1222 dose. This TCR was recovered from an adult who received the AZD1222 COVID-19 vaccine. The chain joins TRBV6-2 or TRBV6-3 to TRBJ1-2, with D possibly being TRBD1 (5 bases). The chain's CDR3 is CASSLPRDGYTF. CDR3 coding DNA: TGTGCCAGCAGCCTCCCCAGGGACGGCTACACCTTC.